Sequencing of this T cell receptor beta chain was carried out in a study of cytotoxic CD8 clonotypes in ibrutinib-treated CLL. Across the whole study: Once treatment had gone on for a median of around eleven months, range 6 to 36, response samples were drawn.

The germline CDR1 and CDR2 sequences are SGHVS and FQNEAQ. This CDR3 has 14 amino acids. V was cut by 0 bases and J by 7 bases, with 10 bases left in between. A 1 in 200,000 to 1 in 1 million T cell depth was the sequencing target. Data came from immunoSEQ multiplex PCR; TCRdb stores just in-frame clones and leaves some out. The data show 50,000 or so clones, with roughly three fifths seen just once and approximately 27% held by the top ten. Overall study results and limits: Whereas clonality rose at ibrutinib response, it declined toward baseline at progression.

In the case of this clone: The antigen is unknown.

The chain joins TRBV7-8 to TRBJ1-5; D perhaps matches TRBD1 (6 bases). The clonotype originates from a human donor with chronic lymphocytic leukemia. The sequences come from PBMCs, collected after 24 months of ibrutinib treatment. CDR3 DNA sequence: TGTGCCAGCAGCTTAGCAGGGGGTGGCCAGCCCCAGCATTTT. Residues: CASSLAGGGQPQHF.